Shown below are 25 T cell receptor beta chains from a single sample sequenced in a study of cytomegalovirus exposure and HLA in healthy donors. A multiplex PCR was run with 60 Vbeta primers and 13 Jbeta primers. The repertoire was sequenced with immunoSEQ multiplex PCR; TCRdb's copy has only in-frame clones and lacks some. The data hold around 130,000 clones, with roughly 84% observed a single time. The sequencing input was PBMCs. The receptors shown here come from a woman aged 18-29 years in good health and CMV-seropositive.

The chain links TRBV11-1 to TRBJ1-4, with TRBD1 matching over 7 bases. The CDR3 length is 16 residues. V shed 4 bases, J shed 3 bases, and the junction held 8 bases outside the gene matches. CDR1 and CDR2 (germline): SGHAT, FQDESV (reference sequence). The CDR3, as DNA: TGTGCCAGCAGCTCCAACAGGGGCCGGCCTAATGAAAAACTGTTTTTT. Translated: CASSSNRGRPNEKLFF.

This clone was counted once. The genes are TRBV6-1 and TRBJ1-6; tentatively, D is TRBD1 (5 bases). CDR1 and CDR2 (germline): MNHNS, SASEGT. With 8 bases removed from V and 5 bases from J, the gap between germline ends came to 13 bases. The CDR3 has 14 residues. The CDR3 DNA is TGTGCCAGCTCCGTTGTACAGGATAATTCACCCCTCCACTTT. Translation gives CASSVVQDNSPLHF.

Worth noting for this clone: Other DNA sequences within the sample encode an identical CDR3. J is TRBJ2-7 and V is TRBV7-9, with a possible D match to TRBD1 (6 bases). Trimming removed 4 bases from V and 4 bases from J, with 8 bases in between. The CDR3 contains 12 residues. Germline V gene sequence: CDR1 SEHNR, CDR2 FQNEAQ (reference sequence). The CDR3 protein is CASSSTGYEQYF. The DNA for the CDR3 is TGTGCCAGCAGCTCCACAGGGTACGAGCAGTACTTC. Supplemented by reference TRBV7-9 and TRBJ2-7, the full variable domain reads DTGVSQNPRHKITKRGQNVTFRCDPISEHNRLYWYRQTLGQGPEFLTYFQNEAQLEKSRLLSDRFSAERPKGSFSTLEIQRTEQGDSAMYLCASSSTGYEQYFGPGTRLTVT.

A note on this clone: The junction shows a germline mismatch at one end, possibly a read error. The J gene is TRBJ2-1, the V gene TRBV6-6, with no clear D. Germline lookup yields CDR1 MNHNY and CDR2 SVGAGI (reference sequence). CDR3 length: 13 amino acids. CDR3 region: CASSYSSYSEQFF. CDR3 DNA sequence: TGTGCCAGCAGTTACAGCTCCTACAGTGAGCAGTTCTTC.

The chain has TRBV29-1 and TRBJ1-6; 8 bases are a match to TRBD1. CDR1 and CDR2 from the germline V gene are SQVTM and ANQGSEA. The ends lost 1 base at V and 10 bases at J; junction bases unmatched: 6. The CDR3 has 14 residues. CDR3 nucleotide sequence: TGCAGCGTTGAAGGACAGGGGCCCGGATCACCCCTCCACTTT. It codes for CSVEGQGPGSPLHF.

The V call is TRBV4-1, the J call TRBJ1-6; weak D call: TRBD1 (5 bases). The CDR3 is made up of 16 amino acids. Germline CDR1 MGHRA, CDR2 YSYEKL. Trimming shortened V by 0 bases and J by 7 bases, and 13 bases separated the two germline ends. CDR3 in DNA: TGCGCCAGCAGCCAAGATCATGGGGCCCGGAATTCACCCCTCCACTTT. Translating gives CASSQDHGARNSPLHF.

V is TRBV4-1 and J is TRBJ2-5; no definite D call. V dropped 4 bases and J dropped 3 bases, with 9 bases sitting between them. The CDR3 is made up of 13 amino acids. The V gene's germline CDR1 is MGHRA and CDR2 YSYEKL. The CDR3 loop reads CASSPPVEETQYF. The CDR3 DNA reads TGCGCCAGCAGCCCCCCCGTAGAAGAGACCCAGTACTTC.

The CDR3, as DNA: TGTGCCAGCAGTGAAAGAAGGGACAGGGGTTCTGGGGCCAACGTCCTGACTTTC. Amino acid sequence: CASSERRDRGSGANVLTF. The chain uses TRBV25-1 and TRBJ2-6, with 10 bases identical to TRBD1. V shed 2 bases, J shed 1 base, and the junction held 5 bases outside the gene matches. Germline assignment: CDR1 MGHDK and CDR2 SYGVNS. The CDR3 runs to 18 residues.

V and J are TRBV19 and TRBJ2-1; TRBD1 matches at 7 bases. The trim removed 5 bases at V and 3 bases at J, leaving 10 bases unmatched. This CDR3 comprises 16 residues. The germline CDR1 and CDR2 sequences are LNHDA and SQIVND (reference sequence). CDR3 amino acids: CASSALGTVIYNEQFF. DNA for the CDR3: TGTGCCAGTAGTGCCCTGGGGACAGTTATCTACAATGAGCAGTTCTTC.

This clone has a single count. The rearrangement joins TRBV7-6 to TRBJ1-5, with TRBD1 identical over 11 bases. Germline assignment: CDR1 SGHVS and CDR2 FNYEAQ. This CDR3 is 17 amino acids long. With V trimmed by 1 base and J by 4 bases, 6 bases remained unmatched. CDR3 nucleotide sequence: TGTGCCAGCAGCTTAGGGGACAGGGGGTATCTGAATCAGCCCCAGCATTTT. It encodes CASSLGDRGYLNQPQHF.

This clone has a handful of counts. J is TRBJ1-2 and V is TRBV6-1; TRBD1 might be the D (5 bases). Trimming removed 8 bases from V and 8 bases from J, with 18 bases in between. Germline CDR1 is MNHNS and CDR2 is SASEGT. CDR3 size: 13 residues. The CDR3 protein is CASETETVSGYTF. The CDR3 nucleotides are TGTGCCAGCGAAACAGAGACAGTGTCCGGCTACACCTTC.

J is TRBJ2-3 and V is TRBV6-4; 8 nucleotides line up with TRBD2. This CDR3 contains 13 residues. The germline V gene has CDR1 MRHNA and CDR2 SNTAGT. The junction had 6 bases not matched to a gene; V was cut back by 11 bases and J by 2 bases. The CDR3 DNA is TGTGCCCCTCGGGGGGGCAACACAGATACGCAGTATTTT. Amino acids: CAPRGGNTDTQYF.

This chain joins TRBV25-1 and TRBJ1-5, with 10 bases lining up with TRBD1. The germline V gene has CDR1 MGHDK and CDR2 SYGVNS. The ends lost 4 bases at V and 5 bases at J; junction bases unmatched: 2. The CDR3 runs to 14 residues. The DNA for the CDR3 is TGTGCCAGCAGTGTAGGGACAGGGGATCAGCCCCAGCATTTT. As protein: CASSVGTGDQPQHF.

This chain links TRBV21-1 with TRBJ1-2. TRBV21-1 represents a pseudogene. CDR3 length equals 15 residues. The CDR3 spells CASSKALGGRRGYTF. The CDR3 region has the DNA TGTGCCAGCAGCAAAGCGCTTGGGGGGAGGCGTGGCTACACCTTC.

In DNA, the CDR3 is TGTGCCAGCAGTGACCGGACAGGGGCTCGAGGCTACACCTTC. Amino acid sequence: CASSDRTGARGYTF. The V gene is TRBV2, the J gene TRBJ1-2; TRBD1 matches 9 bases. Unmatched junction bases numbered 7, after V lost 3 bases and J lost 8 bases. The CDR3 runs to 14 residues. The germline V gene has CDR1 SNHLY and CDR2 FYNNEI.

The V gene is TRBV29-1, the J gene TRBJ2-7, with D hard to call. The CDR3 runs 11 residues. The germline V gene encodes CDR1 SQVTM and CDR2 ANQGSEA. Trimming left V 4 bases short and J 0 bases short, with 4 bases between. The CDR3 nucleotides read TGCAGCGTTGTAAACTCCTACGAGCAGTACTTC. Translated: CSVVNSYEQYF.

This sequence joins TRBV5-8 and TRBJ1-2; no definite D call. Germline V gives CDR1 SGHTS, CDR2 YDEGEE. This CDR3 region has 14 residues. V was trimmed by 2 bases and J by 2 bases, leaving 10 bases between them. CDR3 residues: CASSFNIENYGYTF. Written as DNA, the CDR3 is TGTGCCAGCAGCTTTAACATTGAAAACTATGGCTACACCTTC.

The chain couples TRBV28 to TRBJ2-3; D is undetermined. Deletions cut 3 bases from V and 4 bases from J, with 5 bases between. Per the germline V gene, CDR1 is MDHEN and CDR2 is SYDVKM. The CDR3 is 12 residues long. The CDR3 loop reads CASSFAADTQYF. Here the CDR3 DNA reads TGTGCCAGCAGTTTTGCAGCAGATACGCAGTATTTT.

The chain couples TRBV5-1 to TRBJ2-5; 13 bases map to TRBD2. The ends lost 4 bases at V and 3 bases at J; junction bases unmatched: 6. Germline V gene sequence: CDR1 SGHRS, CDR2 YFSETQ. The CDR3 is 16 residues long. CDR3 residues: CASSLWTSGGEETQYF. The CDR3 DNA follows: TGCGCCAGCAGCCTATGGACTAGCGGGGGCGAAGAGACCCAGTACTTC.

The gene calls are TRBV1 and TRBJ2-7; the table's D call of TRBD1 was not tested on the DNA. TRBV1 is listed as a pseudogene. This CDR3 region has 14 residues. CDR3 nucleotides: TGCACCAGCACCCTTGGACACCCGATATACGAGCAGTACTTC. This encodes CTSTLGHPIYEQYF.

The chain recombines TRBV5-1 with TRBJ2-7, with 8 nucleotides matching TRBD1. Looked up from germline, CDR1 is SGHRS and CDR2 is YFSETQ. The CDR3 spans 14 residues. Germline trimming cut 3 bases from V and 5 bases from J; bases unmatched to any gene: 7. CDR3 residues: CASSWGQAADEQYF. The CDR3 DNA reads as TGCGCCAGCAGCTGGGGACAGGCGGCAGACGAGCAGTACTTC.

V and J are TRBV2 and TRBJ2-7; D possibly corresponds to TRBD2 (5 bases). Per germline, CDR1 SNHLY and CDR2 FYNNEI. This CDR3 has 12 residues. Deletions cut 4 bases from V and 5 bases from J, with 9 bases between. For the CDR3, the DNA is TGTGCCAGCAGTGGGTTCGGGAACGAGCAGTACTTC. This sequence encodes CASSGFGNEQYF.

The genes are TRBV28 and TRBJ2-6; the D gene is possibly TRBD2 (5 bases). Deletions cut 7 bases from V and 1 base from J, with 14 bases between. CDR3 length: 16 amino acids. Looked up from germline, CDR1 is MDHEN and CDR2 is SYDVKM. CDR3 nucleotides: TGTGCCAGCATCGACCCCCGGGGTTCTGGGGCCAACGTCCTGACTTTC. This gives the protein CASIDPRGSGANVLTF.

This clone was seen more than once but under ten times. The chain uses TRBV18 and TRBJ2-2; D is unclear. The germline V gene has CDR1 KGHSH and CDR2 LQKENI. The CDR3 loop spans 12 amino acids. The ends were cut back, 7 bases at V and 1 base at J, with 4 bases in the middle. The CDR3 nucleotides read TGTGCCAGCTTGAGGAACACCGGGGAGCTGTTTTTT. Translating it yields CASLRNTGELFF.

This rearrangement joins TRBV5-1 to TRBJ1-1, with D hard to call. V was pared by 4 bases and J by 0 bases, with 16 bases between. Germline-derived CDR1 and CDR2 are SGHRS and YFSETQ. The CDR3 has 16 residues. The CDR3 DNA reads as TGCGCCAGCAGCACTTCACCGGGAGCCTTGAACACTGAAGCTTTCTTT. Protein product: CASSTSPGALNTEAFF.